These T cell receptor beta chains were read from a single sample in a study of cytomegalovirus exposure and HLA in healthy donors. Method: immunoSEQ multiplex PCR; TCRdb's copy keeps in-frame clones and lacks some. The sample contains about 160,000 clones, about 79% of which appear only once. What was sequenced was PBMCs. The receptors derive from a woman between 45 and 65 years old in good health and CMV-seropositive. Each CDR3 is given with its conserved first and last residue. Each record gives: CDR3 length, clone size, D gene, J gene, V gene, CDR3 protein, CDR3 DNA. The D gene is left open where the match is weak. Clone size, where shown, is once, few, many, or a class for clones that have expanded.

>13|.|.|TRBJ2-7|TRBV18
CASSPNRVGEQYF
TGTGCCAGCTCACCAAACAGGGTTGGGGAGCAGTACTTC
>14|.|.|TRBJ1-4|TRBV19
CASSSSGAKEKLFF
TGTGCCAGTAGTTCGTCAGGGGCGAAGGAAAAACTGTTTTTT
>16|few|.|TRBJ2-6|TRBV2
CASGLDSGSGANVLTF
TGTGCCAGCGGCTTAGACTCGGGCTCTGGGGCCAACGTCCTGACTTTC
>16|few|TRBD2|TRBJ2-1|TRBV9
CASSVESGSFVNEQFF
TGTGCCAGCAGCGTAGAGAGCGGGAGTTTTGTCAATGAGCAGTTCTTC
>15|.|.|TRBJ2-3|TRBV2
CASGSGAAGTDTQYF
TGTGCCAGCGGGTCGGGCGCGGCGGGGACAGATACGCAGTATTTT
>14|.|.|TRBJ2-3|TRBV30
CAWSVGLTTDTQYF
TGTGCCTGGAGTGTCGGACTCACCACAGATACGCAGTATTTT
>12|few|TRBD1|TRBJ1-2|TRBV5-1
CASSLAGGGYTF
TGCGCCAGCAGCTTGGCAGGGGGCGGCTACACCTTC
>13|.|TRBD1|TRBJ1-2|TRBV5-4
CASSLGQGEGYTF
TGTGCCAGCAGCTTGGGACAGGGTGAAGGCTACACCTTC
>13|.|.|TRBJ2-2|TRBV7-7
CASSPRVTGELFF
TGTGCTAGCAGCCCCAGGGTGACCGGGGAGCTGTTTTTT
>14|.|TRBD2|TRBJ2-3|TRBV5-1
CASSPTGGTDTQYF
TGCGCCAGCAGCCCCACGGGGGGAACAGATACGCAGTATTTT
>16|once|TRBD1|TRBJ2-2|TRBV7-9
CASTAGDRTYTGELFF
TGTGCCAGCACCGCCGGGGACAGGACGTACACCGGGGAGCTGTTTTTT
>15|once|TRBD1|TRBJ2-7|TRBV7-9
CASSPPGTGPLEQYF
TGTGCCAGCAGCCCACCCGGGACAGGGCCTCTGGAGCAGTACTTC
>14|once|.|TRBJ1-3|TRBV7-9
CASSLGTTGNTIYF
TGTGCCAGCAGCTTAGGGACAACTGGAAACACCATATATTTT
>13|few|.|TRBJ1-4|TRBV25-1
CASREDNNEKLFF
TGTGCCAGCAGGGAGGATAATAATGAAAAACTGTTTTTT
>15|.|.|TRBJ2-3|TRBV6-1
CASSEADYRTDTQYF
TGTGCCAGCAGTGAAGCGGACTACCGCACAGATACGCAGTATTTT
>14|.|TRBD1|TRBJ1-2|TRBV7-9
CASSSQGGIAGYTF
TGTGCCAGCAGCTCCCAGGGGGGAATTGCTGGCTACACCTTC
>14|.|TRBD1|TRBJ2-1|TRBV6-6
CASRRDRTNNEQFF
TGTGCCAGCAGGAGGGACAGAACCAACAATGAGCAGTTCTTC
>15|.|.|TRBJ2-3|TRBV9
CASSVAQGQTDTQYF
TGTGCCAGCAGCGTGGCTCAGGGGCAAACAGATACGCAGTATTTT
>13|.|TRBD1|TRBJ1-5|TRBV28
CAIMTGGLQPQHF
TGTGCCATCATGACAGGGGGCCTTCAGCCCCAGCATTTT
>16|.|TRBD2|TRBJ2-5|TRBV10-3
CAISGEGLAGKETQYF
TGTGCCATCAGTGGGGAAGGACTAGCGGGGAAGGAGACCCAGTACTTC
>15|.|.|TRBJ2-2|TRBV2
CASRLLQTNTGELFF
TGTGCCAGCAGGCTACTTCAAACGAACACCGGGGAGCTGTTTTTT
>17|.|TRBD1|TRBJ1-2|TRBV2
CASSPGQGFRLNYGYTF
TGTGCCAGCAGTCCCGGACAGGGATTTAGACTAAACTATGGCTACACCTTC
>14|.|.|TRBJ1-2|TRBV5-4
CADTTIDRSYGYTF
TGTGCCGACACAACCATTGACAGGTCCTATGGCTACACCTTC
>15|.|TRBD1|TRBJ2-7|TRBV9
CASSPHPTGFYEQYF
TGTGCCAGCAGCCCACACCCGACAGGGTTCTACGAGCAGTACTTC
>15|.|TRBD1|TRBJ1-2|TRBV6-1
CASSERTGSGYGYTF
TGTGCCAGCAGTGAAAGGACAGGGTCGGGCTATGGCTACACCTTC